Listed here are 26 T cell receptor beta chains from one sample, sequenced in a study of shared clonotypes between healthy human individuals. The protocol was immunoSEQ multiplex PCR, while the TCRdb copy is restricted to in-frame clones and leaves out a portion. This table has some 2.1 million clones, 93% appearing once. CD45RO-negative CD8 cells positively selected for CCR7 made up the naive population, which excluded terminally differentiated effector memory CD45RA+ cells. Material: naive CD8+ T cells from PBMCs. All receptors derive from a young man in good health. Some clones in this sample may be carry-over from other donors' samples.

This chain joins TRBV6-6 and TRBJ2-7; 8 positions match TRBD2. Germline assignment: CDR1 MNHNY and CDR2 SVGAGI (reference sequence). CDR3 size: 15 residues. The trim removed 2 bases at V and 1 base at J, leaving 4 bases unmatched. The CDR3 loop reads CASSYLGTRSYEQYF. The DNA for the CDR3 is TGTGCCAGCAGTTACCTTGGGACTAGGTCCTACGAGCAGTACTTC.

The rearrangement joins TRBV5-4 to TRBJ1-1; 7 bases map to TRBD1. With 4 bases clipped from V and 4 bases from J, the junction kept 7 bases outside the gene matches. The germline V gene encodes CDR1 SGHNT and CDR2 YYREEE (reference sequence). This CDR3 region has 14 residues. CDR3 nucleotides: TGTGCCAGCAGCCTAGGGGGCCTGGGCACTGAAGCTTTCTTT. This gives the protein CASSLGGLGTEAFF.

Turning to this clone: Other nucleotide sequences from this sample produce the same CDR3. V usage is TRBV27 and J usage is TRBJ1-2; a weak D match, TRBD1 (5 bases). Germline CDR1 is MNHEY and CDR2 is SMNVEV (reference sequence). Trimming left V 3 bases short and J 2 bases short, with 7 bases between. The length of the CDR3 is 13 residues. CDR3 residues: CASSFGTNYGYTF. The CDR3 region has the DNA TGTGCCAGCAGTTTCGGGACCAACTATGGCTACACCTTC.

Of note for this clone: This CDR3 is also generated by other DNA sequences in the sample. The V and J genes are TRBV27 and TRBJ2-7; D remains unclear. Between the trimmed V and J ends, which lost 0 bases and 2 bases, there was a span of 5 bases. Germline loops: CDR1 MNHEY, CDR2 SMNVEV (reference sequence). The CDR3 spans 13 residues. The DNA for the CDR3 is TGTGCCAGCAGTTTATCGTATACCTACGAGCAGTACTTC. Translating it yields CASSLSYTYEQYF.

V gene TRBV9 combines with J gene TRBJ1-4; D is unresolved. The CDR3 sequence is 14 residues long. V was shortened by 0 bases and J by 8 bases, with 11 bases between the two germline ends. CDR1 SGDLS and CDR2 YYNGEE come from the germline V gene. This CDR3 reads CASSVEHGGEKLFF. The DNA for the CDR3 is TGTGCCAGCAGCGTAGAACATGGAGGAGAAAAACTGTTTTTT.

The chain recombines TRBV28 with TRBJ1-5; D is perhaps TRBD1 (5 bases). The CDR3 length is 15 residues. V lost 3 bases and J 2 bases, leaving 11 bases between the germline ends. CDR1 and CDR2 from the germline V gene are MDHEN and SYDVKM. DNA for the CDR3: TGTGCCAGCAGTTTTGGCAGGGTTGGCAATCAGCCCCAGCATTTT. It translates to CASSFGRVGNQPQHF.

This clone was detected only once. The same CDR3 arises from other DNA sequences in this sample as well. This chain uses TRBV9 with TRBJ2-3, with 11 nucleotides matching TRBD2. V was pared by 3 bases and J by 6 bases, with 6 bases of the junction left unmatched. The CDR3 loop spans 15 amino acids. Germline CDR1 reads SGDLS; CDR2 reads YYNGEE. The CDR3, as DNA: TGTGCCAGCAGCGCCACTAGCGGGAGTGGCGATACGCAGTATTTT. This sequence encodes CASSATSGSGDTQYF.

The CDR3 protein is CASSTPGQVTEAFF. CDR3 sequence (DNA): TGTGCCAGCAGTACACCCGGACAGGTTACTGAAGCTTTCTTT. This rearrangement joins TRBV25-1 to TRBJ1-1, with TRBD1 matching over 7 bases. V gave up 5 bases and J gave up 5 bases; unmatched junction bases: 8. The CDR3 has 14 amino acids. Germline V lookup: CDR1 MGHDK, CDR2 SYGVNS.

The rearrangement links TRBV27 to TRBJ2-2; D unclear. Trimming shortened V by 6 bases and J by 0 bases, and 8 bases separated the two germline ends. In germline, CDR1 is MNHEY, CDR2 SMNVEV (reference sequence). The CDR3 has 14 residues. The CDR3 reads CASRRLANTGELFF. In DNA form, the CDR3 reads TGTGCCAGCAGACGCCTAGCGAACACCGGGGAGCTGTTTTTT.

In regard to this clone: Within the sample, other DNA sequences also encode this same CDR3. J is TRBJ2-1 and V is TRBV5-1; no clear D gene. The CDR3 consists of 12 residues. CDR1 is SGHRS, CDR2 YFSETQ, per germline. V gave up 5 bases and J gave up 4 bases, with 7 bases separating them. In DNA form, the CDR3 reads TGCGCCAGCAGAGCCGGGTACAATGAGCAGTTCTTC. This sequence encodes CASRAGYNEQFF.

The V and J genes are TRBV7-9 and TRBJ1-1; the D gene is possibly TRBD1 (5 bases). V was pared by 5 bases and J by 6 bases, with 10 bases between. Per the germline V gene, CDR1 is SEHNR and CDR2 is FQNEAQ (reference sequence). The CDR3 has 12 residues. In DNA form, the CDR3 reads TGTGCCAGCAGCGCAGGGCAGCCTGAAGCTTTCTTT. Protein product: CASSAGQPEAFF.

On this clone: Other DNA sequences within the sample encode an identical CDR3. The chain combines TRBV27 with TRBJ2-1; no firm D call. The CDR3 length is 12 residues. The germline gives CDR1 MNHEY, CDR2 SMNVEV (reference sequence). Trimming took 4 bases from V and 4 from J, leaving 5 bases between them. The CDR3 loop reads CASSSVYNEQFF. The CDR3 region has the DNA TGTGCCAGCAGTTCAGTATACAATGAGCAGTTCTTC.

The chain combines TRBV28 with TRBJ1-5, with no clear D. The V gene lost 5 bases and the J gene lost 1 base, with 15 bases spanning the gap. This CDR3 comprises 16 residues. The germline CDR1 and CDR2 sequences are MDHEN and SYDVKM. The CDR3 protein is CASSHLKGTSNQPQHF. Written as DNA, the CDR3 is TGTGCCAGCAGTCACCTCAAAGGTACAAGCAATCAGCCCCAGCATTTT.

V and J are TRBV6-5 and TRBJ2-7, with D possibly being TRBD2 (5 bases). The germline gives CDR1 MNHEY, CDR2 SVGAGI. V was clipped by 6 bases and J by 5 bases, with 20 bases between them. The CDR3 has 15 residues. The chain's CDR3 is CASSPRGQVFDEQYF. CDR3 nucleotides: TGTGCCAGCAGCCCCCGCGGGCAGGTGTTTGACGAGCAGTACTTC.

V gene TRBV7-6 combines with J gene TRBJ2-7, with TRBD2 matching over 13 bases. Germline values: CDR1 SGHVS, CDR2 FNYEAQ. The junction had 5 bases not matched to a gene; V was cut back by 3 bases and J by 6 bases. This CDR3 has 15 residues. This chain's CDR3 is CASSFGTSGTSEQYF. CDR3 in DNA: TGTGCCAGCAGCTTCGGGACTAGCGGGACCTCCGAGCAGTACTTC.

V and J are TRBV7-6 and TRBJ2-1, with TRBD1 as a possible D gene (5 bases). Trimming removed 1 base from V and 2 bases from J, with 18 bases in between. Germline values: CDR1 SGHVS, CDR2 FNYEAQ. The CDR3 is 18 amino acids. CDR3: CASSLGGPPPRAYNEQFF. The CDR3 bases are TGTGCCAGCAGCTTAGGGGGCCCTCCACCACGAGCCTACAATGAGCAGTTCTTC.

As concerns this clone: This sample includes further DNA sequences coding for the same CDR3. This chain joins TRBV9 and TRBJ2-7, with TRBD1 matching 10 bases. CDR1 and CDR2 (germline): SGDLS, YYNGEE. CDR3 length: 14 amino acids. V lost 2 bases to trimming and J lost 6 bases; unmatched junction nucleotides: 5. As DNA, the CDR3 is TGTGCCAGCAGCGTCACCGGGACAGGGGCCGAGCAGTACTTC. Amino acid sequence: CASSVTGTGAEQYF.

The rearrangement joins TRBV5-1 to TRBJ2-7, with TRBD1 matching over 7 bases. Looked up from germline, CDR1 is SGHRS and CDR2 is YFSETQ. The CDR3 runs 15 residues. V trimming: 2 bases; J trimming: 0 bases; junction bases outside the gene matches: 5. As DNA, the CDR3 is TGCGCCAGCAGCTTATCAGGGGGTCGCTCCTACGAGCAGTACTTC. Translated, it gives CASSLSGGRSYEQYF. The complete variable domain, with remaining parts taken from reference TRBV5-1 and TRBJ2-7, reads KAGVTQTPRYLIKTRGQQVTLSCSPISGHRSVSWYQQTPGQGLQFLFEYFSETQRNKGNFPGRFSGRQFSNSRSEMNVSTLELGDSALYLCASSLSGGRSYEQYFGPGTRLTVT.

The V and J genes are TRBV29-1 and TRBJ2-1; perhaps TRBD2 as D (6 bases). V lost 2 bases and J 5 bases, leaving 19 bases between the germline ends. The germline gives CDR1 SQVTM, CDR2 ANQGSEA. The CDR3 contains 16 residues. CDR3 DNA: TGCAGCGTTGAATTACTAGCAGCCAAGGGCGACAATGAGCAGTTCTTC. This encodes CSVELLAAKGDNEQFF.

The V call is TRBV14, the J call TRBJ2-5; 12 bases align to TRBD2. V lost 4 bases to trimming and J lost 5 bases; unmatched junction nucleotides: 8. Germline CDR1 SGHDN, CDR2 FVKESK. This CDR3 has 16 amino acids. The CDR3 nucleotides are TGTGCCAGCAGCCCCAGACTAGCGGGAGCTGGTGAGACCCAGTACTTC. Translating gives CASSPRLAGAGETQYF.

This clone was seen a handful of times. The chain joins TRBV25-1 to TRBJ1-1; no clear D. Trimming stripped 0 bases from V and 5 bases from J, with 10 bases between. This CDR3 region has 14 residues. Germline V CDR1 and CDR2: MGHDK, SYGVNS. The CDR3 is CASSEYSAGTEAFF. In DNA, the CDR3 is TGTGCCAGCAGTGAATATTCCGCCGGGACTGAAGCTTTCTTT.

As to this clone: Other nucleotide sequences from this sample produce the same CDR3. The chain joins TRBV7-8 to TRBJ2-7; TRBD2 agrees at 10 bases. The J segment lost 4 bases and the V segment lost 1 base, leaving 10 bases of the junction unmatched. Germline V gene sequence: CDR1 SGHVS, CDR2 FQNEAQ. This CDR3 is built from 17 residues. The CDR3 sequence: CASSLGLAGALTYEQYF. The CDR3, as DNA: TGTGCCAGCAGCTTAGGGCTAGCGGGAGCGCTAACATACGAGCAGTACTTC.

The chain joins TRBV6-5 to TRBJ2-7; D may be TRBD1 or TRBD2 (5 bases each). The CDR3 is 13 residues long. CDR1 MNHEY and CDR2 SVGAGI come from the germline V gene. V was clipped by 10 bases and J by 3 bases, with 16 bases between them. The CDR3 loop is CATRPGTDYEQYF. The CDR3 DNA follows: TGTGCCACCAGGCCCGGGACGGACTACGAGCAGTACTTC.

Concerning this clone: Within the sample, other DNA sequences also encode this same CDR3. The rearrangement links TRBV7-9 to TRBJ2-7; TRBD1 aligns across 11 bases. CDR3 length: 14 residues. The ends lost 5 bases at V and 3 bases at J; junction bases unmatched: 3. From germline, CDR1 is SEHNR and CDR2 FQNEAQ (reference sequence). CDR3 sequence: CASSPGTGGYEQYF. CDR3 nucleotide sequence: TGTGCCAGCAGCCCCGGGACAGGGGGCTACGAGCAGTACTTC.

This clone was seen only once. Different DNA sequences within this sample yield the same CDR3. The rearrangement uses TRBV9 and TRBJ1-3; D might be TRBD1 (6 bases). Germline-derived CDR1 and CDR2 are SGDLS and YYNGEE. Trimming pared 0 bases from V and 2 bases from J, leaving 9 bases between. CDR3 length: 15 residues. CDR3 sequence (DNA): TGTGCCAGCAGCGTAGCTGGGGGCCCTGGAAACACCATATATTTT. It specifies CASSVAGGPGNTIYF.

The chain recombines TRBV6-6 with TRBJ1-5, with D possibly being TRBD1 (5 bases). V was clipped by 5 bases and J by 2 bases, with 16 bases between them. The CDR3 sequence is 16 residues long. Germline-derived CDR1 and CDR2 are MNHNY and SVGAGI (reference sequence). The CDR3, as DNA: TGTGCCAGCAGTAGAAGTCAGGGAGACGGCAATCAGCCCCAGCATTTT. This translates into CASSRSQGDGNQPQHF.